The sequence of this T cell receptor beta chain was determined in a study of T cells in tuberculosis. This CDR3 is 15 amino acids long. CDR1 and CDR2 from the germline V gene are PRHDT and FYEKMQ (reference sequence). Trimming left V 1 base short and J 3 bases short, with 11 bases between. Produced via immunoSEQ multiplex PCR; TCRdb's table is partial and in-frame only. The repertoire consists of around 38,000 clones, with about 93% occurring once and the leading ten covering roughly 7%. As regards this clone: Its target is not known.

General study points: GEM motif frequencies gave around 67% accuracy; the GMM repertoire gave about 86%.

Sequenced sample: PBMCs. The TCR comes from a donor aged 10-30 years with latent tuberculosis or without tuberculosis infection. V usage is TRBV13 and J usage is TRBJ2-3; weak D call: TRBD2 (5 bases). The DNA for the CDR3 is TGTGCCAGCAGCTTAGCCGGCGGGTCGACAGATACGCAGTATTTT. Protein sequence: CASSLAGGSTDTQYF.